The source of this TCR beta chain is a study of spatial heterogeneity in lung cancer. Looking at the study overall: Where present, follow-up PBMC were sequenced a median of roughly 25 months after resection.

Indicated time point: blood at routine non-recurrence follow-up after resection. Whole RNA from tumor, nontumor lung or frozen PBMC was sequenced unsorted. This clonotype showed up many times. The CDR3 runs 15 residues. V was cut by 1 base and J by 4 bases, with 14 bases left in between. Every TCR cDNA molecule bore its own unique molecular identifier. TCRdb fed the 5' RACE reads into MiXCR, producing one record per CDR3 protein. Here the sample spans approximately 56,000 distinct CDR3 sequences, 6.5% to 7.5% being singletons. The chain has TRBV12-3 or TRBV12-4 and TRBJ2-7, with D maybe TRBD1 (5 bases). This specimen consisted of PBMCs, obtained at follow-up. This clonotype originated in a female donor with early-stage non-small cell lung cancer. The CDR3 DNA reads TGTGCCAGCAGTTTAGGGCAGGGTTCTGGGTACGAGCAGTACTTC. It yields the protein CASSLGQGSGYEQYF.